This is a list of T cell receptor beta chains from one sample in a study of blood T cell repertoires in COVID-19. TCRdb's copy holds only in-frame clones and misses some; the assay was immunoSEQ multiplex PCR. The sample lists tens of thousands of clones, more than 75% occurring once. Specimen: peripheral blood. These receptors all come from a human donor in a cohort sampled during active COVID-19. Each CDR3 is given with its conserved first and last residue. The order of the fields is CDR3 protein, CDR3 DNA, clone size, V gene, D gene, J gene, CDR3 length. A D gene is named only where the DNA matches it firmly. For some rows the clone size is stated as once, few or many, or as a class when expanded; others skip it.

CASSREGLKNIQYF TGTGCCAGCAGCCGGGAGGGACTCAAAAACATTCAGTACTTC - TRBV5-4 TRBD2 TRBJ2-4 14
CASSYGNSYEQYF TGTGCCAGCAGTTACGGCAACTCCTACGAGCAGTACTTC - TRBV6-5 - TRBJ2-7 13
CASSLAGTGTEKLFF TGTGCCAGCAGCTTAGCTGGGACAGGGACCGAAAAACTGTTTTTT - TRBV7-2 TRBD1 TRBJ1-4 15
CATSRPKTGKTGEAFF TGTGCCACCAGCAGACCGAAGACAGGTAAAACGGGTGAAGCTTTCTTT - TRBV15 - TRBJ1-1 16
CASSPPGSGSTDTQYF TGTGCCAGCTCACCACCCGGTAGCGGAAGCACAGATACGCAGTATTTT - TRBV18 - TRBJ2-3 16
CASSLSGEEKLFF TGTGCCAGCTCACTGTCGGGGGAAGAAAAACTGTTTTTT - TRBV18 - TRBJ1-4 13
CASSQDPGVTDTQYF TGCGCCAGCAGCCAAGATCCGGGGGTCACAGATACGCAGTATTTT - TRBV4-1 - TRBJ2-3 15
CASSSLGRIGEQYF TGTGCCAGCAGCTCCTTGGGGCGGATTGGAGAGCAGTACTTC - TRBV5-4 - TRBJ2-7 14
CASTYTGELFF TGTGCCAGCACATACACCGGGGAGCTGTTTTTT - TRBV12-3/TRBV12-4 - TRBJ2-2 11
CASSVSAGGNQPQHF TGTGCCAGCAGCGTATCGGCAGGGGGCAATCAGCCCCAGCATTTT - TRBV9 - TRBJ1-5 15
CASSRGGRQETQYF TGTGCCAGCAGCCGGGGGGGGCGACAAGAGACCCAGTACTTC - TRBV7-2 TRBD2 TRBJ2-5 14
CASSYRDRQFF TGTGCCAGCAGTTACCGGGACAGGCAGTTCTTC - TRBV6-6 TRBD1 TRBJ2-1 11
CASSLLRPAGGHTDTQYF TGTGCCAGCAGTTTATTGCGGCCAGCGGGGGGACACACAGATACGCAGTATTTT - TRBV27 TRBD2 TRBJ2-3 18
CPTRADGRDTGELFF TGCCCCACCAGAGCCGACGGGAGGGACACCGGGGAGCTGTTTTTT - TRBV4-3 TRBD2 TRBJ2-2 15
CASSKQGAGSDTQYF TGTGCCAGCAGTAAACAGGGGGCAGGTTCAGATACGCAGTATTTT - TRBV6-4 TRBD1 TRBJ2-3 15
CASSSQVGNQPQHF TGTGCCAGTAGTTCACAGGTCGGCAATCAGCCCCAGCATTTT - TRBV19 - TRBJ1-5 14
CSVQTGSGNSPLHF TGCAGCGTTCAGACAGGGTCGGGTAATTCACCCCTCCACTTT - TRBV29-1 TRBD1 TRBJ1-6 14
CASSQGAGTLGELFF TGCGCCAGCAGCCAAGGGGCAGGAACCCTGGGGGAGCTGTTTTTT once TRBV4-3 - TRBJ2-2 15
CASSPAPTVSYGYTF TGTGCCAGCAGCCCGGCGCCGACAGTTAGCTATGGCTACACCTTC - TRBV7-3 - TRBJ1-2 15
CASSAGGYEKLFF TGTGCCAGCAGCGCCGGGGGGTATGAAAAACTGTTTTTT - TRBV7-2 - TRBJ1-4 13
CASSSQTQGVLITF TGTGCCAGCAGCTCCCAGACACAGGGGGTTCTCATCACCTTC - TRBV6-6 TRBD1 TRBJ1-2 14
CASSTRQTGMQEKLFF TGTGCCAGCAGCACGCGACAGACAGGGATGCAGGAAAAACTGTTTTTT once TRBV5-6 TRBD1 TRBJ1-4 16
CASSHTRVDGYTF TGTGCCAGCAGCCATACCCGGGTAGATGGCTACACCTTC - TRBV7-8 - TRBJ1-2 13
CASRTDRVSNQPQHF TGTGCCAGCAGAACCGACAGGGTGAGCAATCAGCCCCAGCATTTT - TRBV6-6 TRBD1 TRBJ1-5 15
CASSLAQNTEAFF TGTGCCAGCAGCTTGGCACAGAACACTGAAGCTTTCTTT - TRBV5-5 - TRBJ1-1 13
CATSDLQSRLFF TGTGCCACCAGTGATTTGCAAAGCCGGCTGTTTTTT once TRBV24-1 - TRBJ1-4 12
CASSPLASGGYNEQFF TGTGCCAGCTCACCTTTAGCTAGCGGGGGTTACAATGAGCAGTTCTTC - TRBV18 TRBD2 TRBJ2-1 16
CASSLVFSSYNEQFF TGTGCCAGCAGCTTGGTATTTAGCTCCTACAATGAGCAGTTCTTC - TRBV7-3 - TRBJ2-1 15
CASSPGGYKETQYF TGCGCCAGCAGCCCAGGGGGCTATAAAGAGACCCAGTACTTC - TRBV5-1 TRBD1 TRBJ2-5 14
CASRTWGQGSNQPQHF TGTGCCAGCCGAACCTGGGGACAGGGGAGCAATCAGCCCCAGCATTTT - TRBV19 TRBD1 TRBJ1-5 16
CASIQGPGNTEAFF TGTGCCAGTATACAGGGGCCCGGGAACACTGAAGCTTTCTTT once TRBV19 TRBD1 TRBJ1-1 14